Listed below are T cell receptor beta chains from one sample, sequenced in a study of blood T cell repertoires in COVID-19. The assay was immunoSEQ multiplex PCR, and TCRdb's table has in-frame clones only and misses some. The sample shows some 250,000 clones, around 88% of them seen only once. Sequencing input: peripheral blood. These receptors were collected from a woman aged 25-40 years who had recovered from COVID-19. Each CDR3 is given with its conserved first and last residue. Each record gives: clone size, V gene, D gene, J gene, CDR3 DNA, CDR3 protein. D genes are given only for firm matches. Some rows have no size entry. The others give once, few or many, or a class for an expanded clone.

NA	TRBV3-1/TRBV3-2	NA	TRBJ1-2	TGTGCCAGCAGCCGCACCCGAGTGGGCTCTAACTATGGCTACACCTTC	CASSRTRVGSNYGYTF
NA	TRBV7-3	TRBD1	TRBJ1-1	TGTGCCAGCAGCTTATTAGGGGGCTCGAACACTGAAGCTTTCTTT	CASSLLGGSNTEAFF
NA	TRBV5-1	NA	TRBJ2-4	TGCGCCAGCAGCTCCGACAGGGCCAAAAACATTCAGTACTTC	CASSSDRAKNIQYF
NA	TRBV30	TRBD1	TRBJ1-2	TGTGCCTGGAGTGGGACAGGGCATGGCTACACCTTC	CAWSGTGHGYTF
NA	TRBV7-3	TRBD1	TRBJ2-7	TGTGCCAGCAGCGTTACAGGGGTAGGCGAGCAGTACTTC	CASSVTGVGEQYF
NA	TRBV7-9	NA	TRBJ1-4	TGTGCCAGCAGCTCCCGTTCTGGGGAGAGGGAAAAACTGTTTTTT	CASSSRSGEREKLFF
NA	TRBV7-9	TRBD1	TRBJ2-1	TGTGCCAGCAGCTTGATGCCCGGGACAGCCTCCTACAATGAGCAGTTCTTC	CASSLMPGTASYNEQFF
NA	TRBV11-3	NA	TRBJ2-1	TGTGCCAGCAGCTTCTCCGGAGAGTACAATGAGCAGTTCTTC	CASSFSGEYNEQFF
NA	TRBV28	NA	TRBJ1-4	TGTGCCAGCAGTTACCCCCCGGGGGAAAAACTGTTTTTT	CASSYPPGEKLFF
NA	TRBV4-1	NA	TRBJ2-2	TGCGCCAGCAGCCCCGTCGGACTAACCGGGGAGCTGTTTTTT	CASSPVGLTGELFF
NA	TRBV11-2	TRBD2	TRBJ2-1	TGTGCCAGCAGCCAGACTAGCGCTAATGAGCAGTTCTTC	CASSQTSANEQFF
NA	TRBV4-1	TRBD2	TRBJ2-7	TGCGCCAGCAGCCAGCCGTGGGGAGGGGATTCCTACGAGCAGTACTTC	CASSQPWGGDSYEQYF
once	TRBV6-5	NA	TRBJ1-1	TGTGCCAGCAGTTACAGCAAGAACACTGAAGCTTTCTTT	CASSYSKNTEAFF
NA	TRBV6-5	TRBD2	TRBJ2-1	TGTGCCAGCAGTCCCGGGAGGGGCGGACACAATGAGCAGTTCTTC	CASSPGRGGHNEQFF
NA	TRBV7-9	TRBD1	TRBJ2-7	TGTGCCAGCAGCTTCACGACAGGGCTCCTATCCTACGAGCAGTACTTC	CASSFTTGLLSYEQYF
NA	TRBV2	NA	TRBJ1-1	TGTGCCAGCAGTGGGGAGGGGTTAAGCACTGAAGCTTTCTTT	CASSGEGLSTEAFF
once	TRBV30	TRBD1	TRBJ2-6	TGTGCCTGGACCCCGGGACAGGGGCTTTTTGGGGCCAACGTCCTGACTTTC	CAWTPGQGLFGANVLTF
NA	TRBV27	NA	TRBJ1-2	TGTGCCAGCAGCTTTGTTGGGAGCCGGGGGAACTATGGCTACACCTTC	CASSFVGSRGNYGYTF
NA	TRBV18	NA	TRBJ2-7	TGTGCCAGCTCACCACTCGACAGAGCCTACGAGCAGTACTTC	CASSPLDRAYEQYF
NA	TRBV10-3	NA	TRBJ2-5	TGTGCCACCTCAAGGACCGCGGGAGAGACCCAGTACTTC	CATSRTAGETQYF
NA	TRBV3-1/TRBV3-2	NA	TRBJ2-1	TGTGCCAGCAGAAGGGGACTCTCGAGCTCCTACAATGAGCAGTTCTTC	CASRRGLSSSYNEQFF
NA	TRBV18	TRBD1	TRBJ1-2	TGTGCCAGCTCACCCCTAGACAGGGGGCCTAACTATGGCTACACCTTC	CASSPLDRGPNYGYTF
NA	TRBV4-2	NA	TRBJ1-2	TGTGCCAGCAGCCCGGGACAACCTGGCTACACCTTC	CASSPGQPGYTF
NA	TRBV27	TRBD2	TRBJ2-3	TGTGCCAGCATCTCATTAGGGCCTAGCGGGGGGCCCACAGATACGCAGTATTTT	CASISLGPSGGPTDTQYF
NA	TRBV18	NA	TRBJ2-1	TGTGCCAGCTCACCACTATCACAGGGAGCGAATGAGCAGTTCTTC	CASSPLSQGANEQFF
NA	TRBV3-1/TRBV3-2	TRBD2	TRBJ2-5	TGTGCCAGCAGCCACGGACTAGCGGGGCCGATGGTGACCCAGTACTTC	CASSHGLAGPMVTQYF
NA	TRBV12-5	NA	TRBJ2-5	TGTGCTAGTGGGGGCGGGATCTTGGTGAAAGAGACCCAGTACTTC	CASGGGILVKETQYF
NA	TRBV7-2	TRBD1	TRBJ2-1	TGTGCCAGCAGCTCGGACAGGGGGCTTTACAATGAGCAGTTCTTC	CASSSDRGLYNEQFF